This section outlines one TCR beta chain sequence together with its context. Antigen specificity is unknown. These data are taken from a study of cytomegalovirus exposure and HLA in healthy donors. The primer mix had 60 Vbeta and 13 Jbeta primers. How the authors handled the data: There were 70 million to 95 million unique TCR beta chains by a later count, and 10 million to 12 million of them were shared. Clones were sequenced by immunoSEQ multiplex PCR, and TCRdb holds only the in-frame ones, with some missing. That table is the source of V, J and clone size, and D and trimming were worked out from the DNA. The table lists approximately 190,000 clones, roughly 76% of them singletons. Study observations and caveats: Presence/absence analyses assumed roughly uniform sequencing depth across donors.

The length of the CDR3 is 13 residues. From germline, CDR1 is SNHLY and CDR2 FYNNEI. V lost 8 bases to trimming and J lost 0 bases, with 10 bases between them. The sequence came from a woman aged 30 to 39 in good health and CMV-seropositive. Sequencing was carried out using PBMCs. The V call is TRBV2, the J call TRBJ2-5; possibly TRBD2 for D (5 bases). CDR3 bases: TGTGCCAGCCTAGCCGGGTACCAAGAGACCCAGTACTTC. Encoded protein: CASLAGYQETQYF. The full variable domain, its missing parts supplied by reference TRBV2 and TRBJ2-5, is EPEVTQTPSHQVTQMGQEVILRCVPISNHLYFYWYRQILGQKVEFLVSFYNNEISEKSEIFDDQFSVERPDGSNFTLKIRSTKLEDSAMYFCASLAGYQETQYFGPGTRLLVL.